This TCR beta chain emerged from a study of cytomegalovirus exposure and HLA in healthy donors. Study details: For the approximately 360 genotyped donors, roughly 81% fell within the Caucasian-associated ancestry cluster.

A note on this clone: Its specificity is unknown.

Trimming pared 4 bases from V and 4 bases from J, leaving 9 bases between. The CDR3 sequence is 14 residues long. The germline gives CDR1 SGHRS, CDR2 YFSETQ. The PCR employed 60 Vbeta primers together with 13 Jbeta primers. Clones were read by immunoSEQ multiplex PCR, and TCRdb kept only the in-frame ones, dropping some. In the table there are roughly 110,000 clones, over 70% of which are singletons. Study observations and caveats: Later genetic work tied a missense DCLRE1C variant to beta-chain V and J trimming. Most TCR sequences were uncommon, yet certain public TCRs appeared in many donors. In a later analysis, common viral pathogens appeared linked to several of the most significant clusters.

The genes are TRBV5-1 and TRBJ2-6; D not certain. The receptor comes from a woman aged 40-49 years in good health and CMV-seropositive. What was sequenced was PBMCs. The CDR3 protein is CASSPSRGANVLTF. The CDR3 nucleotides are TGCGCCAGCAGCCCCTCCCGGGGGGCCAACGTCCTGACTTTC.